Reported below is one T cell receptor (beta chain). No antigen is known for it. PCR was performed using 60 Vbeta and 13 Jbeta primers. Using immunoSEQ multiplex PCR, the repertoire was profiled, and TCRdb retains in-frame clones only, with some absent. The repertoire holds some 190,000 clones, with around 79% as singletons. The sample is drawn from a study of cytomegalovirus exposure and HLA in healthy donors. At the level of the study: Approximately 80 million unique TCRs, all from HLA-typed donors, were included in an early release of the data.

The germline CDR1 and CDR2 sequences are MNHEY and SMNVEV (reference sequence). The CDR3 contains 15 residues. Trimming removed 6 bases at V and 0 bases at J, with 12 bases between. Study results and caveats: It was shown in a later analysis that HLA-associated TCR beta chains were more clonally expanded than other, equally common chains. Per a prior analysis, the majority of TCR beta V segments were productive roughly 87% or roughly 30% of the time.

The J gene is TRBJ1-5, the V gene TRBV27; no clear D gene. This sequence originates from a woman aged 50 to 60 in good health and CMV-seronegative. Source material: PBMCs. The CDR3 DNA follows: TGTGCCAGCAGAAGAGGCGGGAATAGCAATCAGCCCCAGCATTTT. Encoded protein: CASRRGGNSNQPQHF.